This note documents a single TCR beta chain sequence. This sample was included in a study of blood T cell repertoires in COVID-19. Study-level information: The United States, Italy and Spain supplied acute and convalescent COVID-19 samples. T cells, B-cell-depleted T cells, or PBMCs provided the cDNA or gDNA that served as material.

Original handling: Estimation of nucleated cell counts was performed using reference gene primer amplification. Method: immunoSEQ multiplex PCR; TCRdb's copy keeps in-frame clones and lacks some. D and trimming were read from the DNA, whereas the V and J calls and clone size are those reported in that table. The sample holds 290,000 or so clones, roughly 85% seen once. V lost 2 bases, J lost 6 bases, and 7 bases stayed unmatched. CDR1 SGHRS and CDR2 YFSETQ come from the germline V gene. There are 14 residues in the CDR3. The J gene is TRBJ1-2, the V gene TRBV5-1, with 7 nucleotides matching TRBD1. The sample was peripheral blood. The clonotype was recovered from a man aged 50 to 60 with active or convalescent COVID-19. This CDR3 is CASSLGDRVHGYTF. CDR3 sequence (DNA): TGCGCCAGCAGCTTAGGTGACAGGGTCCATGGCTACACCTTC.